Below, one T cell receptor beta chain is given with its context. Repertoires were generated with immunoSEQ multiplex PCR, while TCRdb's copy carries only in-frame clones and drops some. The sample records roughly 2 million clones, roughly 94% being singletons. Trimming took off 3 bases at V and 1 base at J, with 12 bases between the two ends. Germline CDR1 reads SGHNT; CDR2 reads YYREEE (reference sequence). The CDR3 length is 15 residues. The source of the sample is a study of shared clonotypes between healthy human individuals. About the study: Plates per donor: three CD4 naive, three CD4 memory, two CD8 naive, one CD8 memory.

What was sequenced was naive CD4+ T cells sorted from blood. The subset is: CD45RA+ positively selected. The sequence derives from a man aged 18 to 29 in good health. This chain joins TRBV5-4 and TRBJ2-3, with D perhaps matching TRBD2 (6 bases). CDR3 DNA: TGTGCCAGCAGCTCGGGACTTTCTGGCACAGATACGCAGTATTTT. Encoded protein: CASSSGLSGTDTQYF.